This T cell receptor (beta chain) was identified in a study of blood T cell repertoires in COVID-19. Whole-study context: Sample material is recorded as cDNA or gDNA derived from T cells, B-cell-depleted T cells, or PBMCs.

The method was immunoSEQ multiplex PCR; TCRdb's version includes in-frame clones alone and lacks a portion of them. The data show tens of thousands of clones, with around 88% seen just once and roughly 8.7% held by the top ten. This CDR3 has 14 residues. Trimming took 4 bases from V and 0 from J, leaving 7 bases between them. From germline, CDR1 is SGHTA and CDR2 FQGNSA. The receptor was derived from a woman aged 70-85 years with acute or convalescent COVID-19. This rearrangement joins TRBV7-2 to TRBJ2-4; D remains unclear. Sequencing was carried out using peripheral blood. CDR3 nucleotides: TGTGCCAGCAGCTCAAACTCAGCCAAAAACATTCAGTACTTC. Protein product: CASSSNSAKNIQYF.